This T cell receptor beta chain was documented in a study of shared clonotypes between healthy human individuals. Study as a whole: Every donor yielded three CD4 naive, three CD4 memory, two CD8 naive and one CD8 memory plate. Whole-study findings and limits: Across subsets, estimated richness was generally greater for naive than for memory populations.

This CDR3 has 15 amino acids. Germline V gives CDR1 GTSNPN, CDR2 SVGIG (reference sequence). V was cut by 1 base and J by 4 bases, with 16 bases left in between. As concerns this clone: No antigen is known for it.

Naivety among CD8 cells was defined by CD45RO negativity and positive CCR7 selection, thereby excluding terminally differentiated effector memory CD45RA+ cells. Repertoires were generated with immunoSEQ multiplex PCR, while TCRdb's copy carries only in-frame clones and drops some. The data hold about 700,000 clones, with just over 90% observed a single time. What was sequenced was naive CD8+ T cells sorted from blood. The V gene is TRBV30, the J gene TRBJ2-5; possible D gene TRBD2, 5 bases. The TCR originated in a man aged 25 to 40 in good health. The CDR3 loop reads CAWSAGTGMGETQYF. Here the CDR3 DNA reads TGTGCCTGGAGTGCCGGAACGGGAATGGGAGAGACCCAGTACTTC.